This passage covers 17 T cell receptor beta chains from one sample sequenced in a study of control samples from healthy donors and cancer patients. Generated by immunoSEQ multiplex PCR, the TCRdb table keeps only in-frame clones and is missing some. Among over 100,000 clones, approximately 90% were seen once, and the ten largest hold roughly 3.4%. Sequenced: blood. These receptors all stem from a man aged 40-50 years in good health.

This clone showed up just a few times. CDR3 coding DNA: TGCGCCAGCAGCTTAGCCGGGACATTAAACGAGCAGTACTTC. It translates to CASSLAGTLNEQYF. The chain carries TRBV5-1 and TRBJ2-7; possible D gene TRBD1, 6 bases. Germline V lookup: CDR1 SGHRS, CDR2 YFSETQ. The V end lost 2 bases, the J end lost 5 bases, and 14 bases lay between the germline ends. There are 14 residues in the CDR3.

The chain recombines TRBV6-6 with TRBJ1-5; D gene unclear. Trimming stripped 3 bases from V and 8 bases from J, with 11 bases between. The length of the CDR3 is 13 residues. Per the germline V gene, CDR1 is MNHNY and CDR2 is SVGAGI (reference sequence). The CDR3 loop is CASSYKVAEPQHF. Written as DNA, the CDR3 is TGTGCCAGCAGTTATAAAGTGGCAGAGCCCCAGCATTTT.

This chain connects TRBV24-1 to TRBJ1-5, with 9 bases aligning to TRBD1. This CDR3 region has 16 residues. CDR1 is KGHDR and CDR2 is SFDVKD in the germline V gene. With V trimmed by 3 bases and J by 1 base, 3 bases remained unmatched. CDR3 nucleotide sequence: TGTGCCACCAGTGATGGAGGACAGGGGAGCAATCAGCCCCAGCATTTT. Residues: CATSDGGQGSNQPQHF.

V and J are TRBV9 and TRBJ2-1; TRBD1 agrees at 9 bases. V dropped 2 bases and J dropped 6; count of bases not matched to a gene: 18. CDR1 SGDLS and CDR2 YYNGEE come from the germline V gene. The CDR3 has 19 residues. This CDR3 reads CASSVSGTGSYLFLNEQFF. In DNA, the CDR3 is TGTGCCAGCAGCGTTTCCGGGACAGGGTCTTACTTATTTCTCAATGAGCAGTTCTTC.

This sequence joins TRBV5-5 and TRBJ2-5; possibly TRBD1 for D (6 bases). With the DNA end fitting TRBJ2-7 better, the J assignment may be wrong. CDR1 and CDR2 (germline): SGHKS, YYEKEE (reference sequence). This CDR3 is built from 13 residues. The DNA for the CDR3 is TGTGCCAGCAGCTCGGACAGCTCCTACGAGCAGTACTTC. Translated: CASSSDSSYEQYF.

The sample holds one count of this clone. V and J are TRBV2 and TRBJ2-7; TRBD1 is a possible D gene (5 bases). V lost 6 bases and J 3 bases, leaving 15 bases between the germline ends. The CDR3 runs 14 residues. CDR1 is SNHLY, CDR2 FYNNEI, per germline. CDR3 coding DNA: TGTGCCAGCAGAAGCAGGGTAAAGAGCTACGAGCAGTACTTC. Its translation: CASRSRVKSYEQYF.

V gene TRBV7-2 combines with J gene TRBJ1-2, with 7 bases identical to TRBD1. CDR1 is SGHTA and CDR2 is FQGNSA in the germline V gene. The J segment lost 7 bases and the V segment lost 1 base, leaving 3 bases of the junction unmatched. This CDR3 is built from 13 residues. The CDR3 sequence is CASSLEAGGGYTF. The CDR3 DNA reads TGTGCCAGCAGCTTAGAGGCAGGGGGTGGCTACACCTTC.

The chain carries TRBV6-1 and TRBJ1-1, with D perhaps matching TRBD1 (5 bases). Germline CDR1 and CDR2: MNHNS and SASEGT. V lost 2 bases and J lost 7, with 11 bases in between. The CDR3 covers 13 residues. The CDR3, as DNA: TGTGCCAGCAGTGAAACAGGCCGGGGTGAAGCTTTCTTT. Translated, it gives CASSETGRGEAFF.

The count of this clone is one. The chain recombines TRBV6-5 with TRBJ2-7; 8 nucleotides line up with TRBD2. V gave up 5 bases and J gave up 4 bases; unmatched junction bases: 7. Germline CDR1 reads MNHEY; CDR2 reads SVGAGI. The CDR3 is 14 residues long. CDR3 in amino acids: CASSQRTSLYEQYF. The DNA for the CDR3 is TGTGCCAGCAGTCAACGGACTAGCTTGTACGAGCAGTACTTC.

CDR3 in amino acids: CASSQDRATNSPLHF. The CDR3 nucleotides are TGCGCCAGCAGCCAAGATAGGGCCACTAATTCACCCCTCCACTTT. The chain links TRBV4-3 to TRBJ1-6; unclear D gene. Looked up from germline, CDR1 is LGHNA and CDR2 is YSLEER. V was trimmed by 0 bases and J by 6 bases, leaving 9 bases between them. The CDR3 length is 15 residues.

The genes are TRBV24-1 and TRBJ2-3; D gene uncertain. The CDR3 covers 18 residues. Trimming removed 4 bases from V and 0 bases from J, with 19 bases in between. Per germline, CDR1 KGHDR and CDR2 SFDVKD. The chain's CDR3 is CATSDPTSARSSTDTQYF. The CDR3 nucleotides are TGTGCCACCAGTGACCCTACATCAGCCAGGTCTAGCACAGATACGCAGTATTTT.

The chain uses TRBV4-1 and TRBJ2-7; the match to TRBD1 covers 7 bases. Germline trimming cut 3 bases from V and 5 bases from J; bases unmatched to any gene: 10. Germline V gives CDR1 MGHRA, CDR2 YSYEKL. This CDR3 comprises 15 residues. This CDR3 reads CASSHPGQRLDEQYF. CDR3 DNA: TGCGCCAGCAGCCATCCGGGACAGAGATTAGACGAGCAGTACTTC.

This clone was counted a single time. The chain recombines TRBV15 with TRBJ1-5, with 10 bases that match TRBD1. Germline loops: CDR1 LNHNV, CDR2 YYDKDF (reference sequence). The ends lost 3 bases at V and 0 bases at J; junction bases unmatched: 5. This CDR3 spans 17 amino acids. The CDR3 here is CATSRGQGFSSNQPQHF. The CDR3 DNA sequence: TGTGCCACCAGCAGGGGACAGGGGTTCTCTAGCAATCAGCCCCAGCATTTT.

The chain uses TRBV30 and TRBJ2-3; D might be TRBD1 (6 bases). The V and J ends lost 5 bases and 0 bases respectively, with 9 bases between them. There are 13 residues in the CDR3. Germline CDR1 GTSNPN, CDR2 SVGIG (reference sequence). CDR3 region: CAWRDKSTDTQYF. The CDR3 region has the DNA TGTGCCTGGCGGGACAAGAGCACAGATACGCAGTATTTT.

Only one count was recorded for this clone. The J gene is TRBJ2-2, the V gene TRBV24-1; 8 bases agree with TRBD1. Germline CDR1 reads KGHDR; CDR2 reads SFDVKD. This CDR3 contains 16 residues. Trimming removed 4 bases from V and 1 base from J; junction bases left unmatched: 4. CDR3 sequence (DNA): TGTGCCACCAGTGACCATGGGACAGGGAACACCGGGGAGCTGTTTTTT. This translates into CATSDHGTGNTGELFF.

The chain is built from TRBV29-1 and TRBJ2-1, with 11 bases aligning to TRBD2. This CDR3 is 13 amino acids long. Unmatched junction bases numbered 3, after V lost 6 bases and J lost 5 bases. Germline V gene lookup returns CDR1 SQVTM and CDR2 ANQGSEA. The CDR3 is CSVGTSGHNEQFF. The CDR3 region has the DNA TGCAGCGTAGGGACTAGCGGACACAATGAGCAGTTCTTC.

This chain connects TRBV19 to TRBJ1-2; 9 bases match TRBD1. The CDR3 covers 14 residues. The germline V gene encodes CDR1 LNHDA and CDR2 SQIVND (reference sequence). J lost 7 bases, V lost 6 bases, and 9 bases had no gene match. Here the CDR3 reads CASSLGTGLGGYTF. CDR3 sequence (DNA): TGTGCCAGTAGCCTCGGGACAGGGTTAGGTGGCTACACCTTC. Supplemented by reference TRBV19 and TRBJ1-2, the full variable domain reads DGGITQSPKYLFRKEGQNVTLSCEQNLNHDAMYWYRQDPGQGLRLIYYSQIVNDFQKGDIAEGYSVSREKKESFPLTVTSAQKNPTAFYLCASSLGTGLGGYTFGSGTRLTVV.